The present T cell receptor (beta chain) was sequenced within a study of OX40 agonist ivuxolimab in advanced cancers. Overall study context: Six ivuxolimab dose levels, 0.01 to 10 mg/kg, were given intravenously every 2 weeks. One patient with hepatocellular carcinoma and two with cutaneous melanoma, three in all, had partial responses. Study-level points and caveats: Certain nonresponders additionally had low normalized T-cell clonal expansion.

Germline CDR1 reads SGHTA; CDR2 reads FQGTGA. V gave up 5 bases and J gave up 0 bases, with 13 bases separating them. The length of the CDR3 is 15 residues. Comments on this clone: The antigen is undetermined.

TCRdb keeps only in-frame clones here, not all; method: immunoSEQ multiplex PCR. The table includes roughly 140,000 clones, roughly 92% detected once. The sequenced sample was CD4+ or CD8+ T cells sorted from blood, obtained in a trial of the OX40 agonist ivuxolimab. The gene calls are TRBV7-3 and TRBJ1-2; no clear D. The clonotype originates from an adult with an advanced solid tumor such as melanoma, head and neck, liver or kidney cancer. In DNA form, the CDR3 reads TGTGCCAGCAGCGTAAGCCAGGACTCTAACTATGGCTACACCTTC. This encodes CASSVSQDSNYGYTF.